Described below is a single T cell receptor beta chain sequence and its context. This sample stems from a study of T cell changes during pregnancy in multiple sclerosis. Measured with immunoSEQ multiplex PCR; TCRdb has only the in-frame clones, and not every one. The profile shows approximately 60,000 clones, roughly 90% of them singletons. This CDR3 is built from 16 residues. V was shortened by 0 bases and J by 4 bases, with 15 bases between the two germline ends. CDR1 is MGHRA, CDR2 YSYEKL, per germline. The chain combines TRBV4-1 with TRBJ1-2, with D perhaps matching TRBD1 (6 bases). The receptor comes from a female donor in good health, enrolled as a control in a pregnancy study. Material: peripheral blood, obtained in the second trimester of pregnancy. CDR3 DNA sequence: TGCGCCAGCAGCCAAGATAGCGTGGACAGAACCTATGGCTACACCTTC. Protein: CASSQDSVDRTYGYTF.